One sample yielded the 15 T cell receptor beta chains listed below, sequenced in a study of CD8+ T cells in alopecia areata. TCR sequencing used cDNA made by reverse transcription of extracted RNA. Generated by immunoSEQ multiplex PCR, the TCRdb table keeps only in-frame clones and is missing some. The data contain 90,000 to 150,000 clones, around 56% of them seen just once; the ten biggest clones take up approximately 0.5%. Treatment of the sample: oral pan-JAK inhibitor, 5-10 mg twice daily. This specimen was CD4+ T cells sorted from blood, taken at week 4, from a patient treated with tofacitinib. Every receptor here comes from a human donor with alopecia areata.

CDR3 protein: CAIPPAFF. Here the CDR3 DNA reads TGTGCCATACCGCCCGCTTTCTTT. This rearrangement joins TRBV2 to TRBJ1-1; no firm D call. V lost 10 bases and J lost 11, with 8 bases in between. The V gene's germline CDR1 is SNHLY and CDR2 FYNNEI. This CDR3 spans 8 amino acids.

The chain has TRBV30 and TRBJ1-6, with a tentative D call TRBD1 (5 bases). The V and J ends lost 5 bases and 7 bases respectively, with 9 bases between them. CDR3 length equals 12 residues. From germline, CDR1 is GTSNPN and CDR2 SVGIG (reference sequence). The CDR3 DNA sequence: TGTGCCTGGGAGCCAGGGAATTCACCCCTCCACTTT. Encoded protein: CAWEPGNSPLHF.

The chain employs TRBV27 and TRBJ2-7; D not certain. Germline V gene lookup returns CDR1 MNHEY and CDR2 SMNVEV (reference sequence). This CDR3 region has 15 residues. The germline V and J ends were trimmed by 1 base and 6 bases, with 16 bases remaining between them. The CDR3 DNA sequence: TGTGCCAGCAGTTTATGGCGGCAAGGGCGGAGCGAGCAGTACTTC. It encodes CASSLWRQGRSEQYF.

This clone has a handful of counts. V usage is TRBV9 and J usage is TRBJ2-7; 7 positions agree with TRBD1. Germline V gene sequence: CDR1 SGDLS, CDR2 YYNGEE. The CDR3 sequence is 14 residues long. The junction had 4 bases not matched to a gene; V was cut back by 2 bases and J by 2 bases. CDR3 nucleotides: TGTGCCAGCAGCGTTGGGACAGCCCCCTACGAGCAGTACTTC. Residues: CASSVGTAPYEQYF.

The rearrangement uses TRBV5-1 and TRBJ2-2; D gene ambiguous. With 0 bases removed from V and 1 base from J, the gap between germline ends came to 7 bases. Germline lookup yields CDR1 SGHRS and CDR2 YFSETQ. The CDR3 length is 15 residues. In DNA form, the CDR3 reads TGCGCCAGCAGCTTGGCTTACGTGAACACCGGGGAGCTGTTTTTT. Encoded protein: CASSLAYVNTGELFF.

This clone has just a few counts. The chain employs TRBV30 and TRBJ2-3, with D hard to call. The V gene's germline CDR1 is GTSNPN and CDR2 SVGIG (reference sequence). The CDR3 runs to 12 residues. V gave up 3 bases and J gave up 2 bases, with 6 bases separating them. CDR3 protein: CAWSGPTDTQYF. DNA of the CDR3: TGTGCCTGGAGCGGACCCACAGATACGCAGTATTTT.

This clone was detected many times. The chain recombines TRBV30 with TRBJ1-5, with 8 bases identical to TRBD1. Germline CDR1 reads GTSNPN; CDR2 reads SVGIG (reference sequence). Germline trimming cut 7 bases from V and 3 bases from J; bases unmatched to any gene: 14. The CDR3 runs to 16 residues. CDR3 sequence reads: CASHRPRGRHNQPQHF. For the CDR3, the DNA is TGTGCCTCCCACCGACCCAGGGGGCGACACAATCAGCCCCAGCATTTT.

V and J are TRBV2 and TRBJ2-4; a weak D match, TRBD2 (5 bases). Germline V gene lookup returns CDR1 SNHLY and CDR2 FYNNEI. V lost 5 bases and J 8 bases, leaving 13 bases between the germline ends. This CDR3 comprises 13 residues. CDR3 nucleotides: TGTGCCAGCAGTCCTCAGGAAGCGGACATTCAGTACTTC. Protein sequence: CASSPQEADIQYF.

This clone appeared a few times. The chain recombines TRBV29-1 with TRBJ1-5; no reliable D call. This CDR3 spans 15 amino acids. The germline gives CDR1 SQVTM, CDR2 ANQGSEA. Trimming shortened V by 5 bases and J by 2 bases, and 16 bases separated the two germline ends. DNA of the CDR3: TGCAGCGTTTATGATAACGACGGAGGCAATCAGCCCCAGCATTTT. The encoded protein is CSVYDNDGGNQPQHF.

This chain connects TRBV11-2 to TRBJ2-6; D may be TRBD1 or TRBD2 (6 bases each). Germline lookup yields CDR1 SGHAT and CDR2 FQNNGV. This CDR3 contains 18 residues. The ends were cut back, 5 bases at V and 1 base at J, with 18 bases in the middle. The DNA of the CDR3 is TGTGCCAGCAGCGAATCCTTGAGGGGGAGGTCTGGGGCCAACGTCCTGACTTTC. This encodes CASSESLRGRSGANVLTF. Complete variable domain (other parts from reference TRBV11-2 and TRBJ2-6): EAGVAQSPRYKIIEKRQSVAFWCNPISGHATLYWYQQILGQGPKLLIQFQNNGVVDDSQLPKDRFSAERLKGVDSTLKIQPAKLEDSAVYLCASSESLRGRSGANVLTFGAGSRLTVL.

The chain is built from TRBV9 and TRBJ2-1; D gene unclear. Germline CDR1 is SGDLS and CDR2 is YYNGEE. CDR3 length: 13 amino acids. Trimming left V 0 bases short and J 8 bases short, with 9 bases between. The CDR3 DNA follows: TGTGCCAGCAGCGTAGGCCCAGCGTATGAGCAGTTCTTC. Protein: CASSVGPAYEQFF.

The chain employs TRBV5-1 and TRBJ2-1; D is undetermined. The germline V and J ends were trimmed by 2 bases and 7 bases, with 7 bases remaining between them. Germline V CDR1 and CDR2: SGHRS, YFSETQ. This CDR3 has 12 residues. CDR3 sequence: CASSFVGNEQFF. The DNA of the CDR3 is TGCGCCAGCAGCTTCGTGGGGAATGAGCAGTTCTTC.

J is TRBJ2-7 and V is TRBV7-6, with D hard to call. This CDR3 comprises 15 residues. Trimming shortened V by 5 bases and J by 0 bases, and 14 bases separated the two germline ends. Germline V gene data show CDR1 as SGHVS and CDR2 as FNYEAQ. The CDR3 sequence is CASSPDGTLSYEQYF. The CDR3 region has the DNA TGTGCCAGCAGCCCGGACGGTACCCTCTCCTACGAGCAGTACTTC.

The V gene is TRBV29-1, the J gene TRBJ1-5; 7 bases are shared with TRBD1. The ends lost 4 bases at V and 2 bases at J; junction bases unmatched: 8. This CDR3 spans 15 amino acids. Germline assignment: CDR1 SQVTM and CDR2 ANQGSEA. The CDR3 bases are TGCAGCGTTGTTGAGGGGGCGGGTGGCAATCAGCCCCAGCATTTT. This encodes CSVVEGAGGNQPQHF.

Points on this clone: Other DNA sequences in the same sample also yield this CDR3. The chain uses TRBV5-1 and TRBJ2-7; D not certain. The CDR3 is 12 amino acids. V was pared by 4 bases and J by 4 bases, with 9 bases between. The germline CDR1 and CDR2 sequences are SGHRS and YFSETQ. The CDR3 nucleotides are TGCGCCAGCAGCCTGGACCAATACGAGCAGTACTTC. Amino acids: CASSLDQYEQYF.